The clone carrying this T cell receptor (beta chain) occurred a few times. Authors' analysis steps: From reference gene primer amplification, estimates of nucleated cell counts were derived. The protocol was immunoSEQ multiplex PCR, while the TCRdb copy is restricted to in-frame clones and leaves out a portion. The DNA was the basis for D and trimming; V, J and clone size are from that table. The repertoire holds under 120,000 clones, with about 85% as singletons. This CDR3 is built from 14 residues. Germline V gives CDR1 KGHDR, CDR2 SFDVKD. V dropped 12 bases and J dropped 2 bases, with 16 bases sitting between them. The data stem from a study of blood T cell repertoires in COVID-19. On the study more broadly: Samples representing acute and convalescent COVID-19 were sourced from the United States, Italy and Spain. T cells, B-cell-depleted T cells, or PBMCs supplied cDNA or gDNA.

The source material was peripheral blood. This TCR came from a human donor in a cohort sampled during active COVID-19. The chain carries TRBV24-1 and TRBJ1-5; D might be TRBD1 (6 bases). CDR3 DNA sequence: TGTGCCGGTTATCAGGGGCTGGGCAATCAGCCCCAGCATTTT. The encoded protein is CAGYQGLGNQPQHF.